The 27 T cell receptor beta chains below all came from one sample that was sequenced in a study of blood T cell repertoires in COVID-19. Clones were sequenced by immunoSEQ multiplex PCR, and TCRdb holds only the in-frame ones, with some missing. The table has some 400,000 clones, 87% seen once. The specimen was peripheral blood. These receptors all come from a woman aged 60 to 75 with COVID-19, enrolled during active disease.

The CDR3 region has the DNA TGTGCCAGCAGCCTTGCGGGGCGGAACACCGGGGAGCTGTTTTTT. Translated: CASSLAGRNTGELFF. The rearrangement joins TRBV28 to TRBJ2-2; maybe TRBD2 (6 bases). V was trimmed by 6 bases and J by 1 base, leaving 12 bases between them. Germline CDR1 is MDHEN and CDR2 is SYDVKM. The CDR3 covers 15 residues.

This clone was recorded once. V gene TRBV3-1 (or the pseudogene TRBV3-2) combines with J gene TRBJ1-1; no firm D call. CDR1 and CDR2 from the germline V gene are LGHDT and YNNKEL (reference sequence). The CDR3 loop spans 13 amino acids. V was pared by 6 bases and J by 1 base, with 9 bases between. The CDR3 DNA sequence: TGTGCCAGCAGTCCCCAGAAGAACACTGAAGCTTTCTTT. This encodes CASSPQKNTEAFF.

This chain uses TRBV5-5 with TRBJ2-1, with 7 bases that match TRBD2. CDR1 and CDR2 from the germline V gene are SGHKS and YYEKEE (reference sequence). The CDR3 sequence is 15 residues long. Losses at the gene ends were 4 bases for V and 2 bases for J; bases not matched to a gene: 6. CDR3 loop: CASSTAGTTYNEQFF. The CDR3 nucleotides are TGTGCCAGCAGCACCGCCGGGACTACCTACAATGAGCAGTTCTTC.

This clone was detected only a few times. The V call is TRBV4-2, the J call TRBJ1-4, with 7 bases aligning to TRBD1. The CDR3 has 16 amino acids. J lost 4 bases, V lost 4 bases, and 9 bases had no gene match. Germline V gene lookup returns CDR1 LGHNA and CDR2 YNFKEQ. DNA for the CDR3: TGTGCCAGCAGCCGAGTAATGGGACAGAATAATGAAAAACTGTTTTTT. Translating gives CASSRVMGQNNEKLFF.

This clone was counted a single time. The V and J genes are TRBV27 and TRBJ1-2; 7 bases map to TRBD1. The V segment lost 7 bases and the J segment 7 bases; nucleotides outside the gene matches: 9. CDR1 MNHEY and CDR2 SMNVEV come from the germline V gene (reference sequence). The CDR3 runs to 13 residues. The CDR3 bases are TGTGCCAGCAAGAATGACAGGGCGGGTGGCTACACCTTC. Amino acids: CASKNDRAGGYTF.

The chain is built from TRBV29-1 and TRBJ1-2, with D unresolved. V lost 2 bases and J 8 bases, leaving 6 bases between the germline ends. This CDR3 has 10 residues. From germline, CDR1 is SQVTM and CDR2 ANQGSEA. The CDR3 is CSVEKTGYTF. CDR3 sequence (DNA): TGCAGCGTTGAAAAGACAGGCTACACCTTC.

The V and J genes are TRBV24-1 and TRBJ2-3; 7 bases align to TRBD1. Germline CDR1 and CDR2: KGHDR and SFDVKD. The CDR3 length is 16 residues. The junction had 9 bases not matched to a gene; V was cut back by 2 bases and J by 5 bases. Here the CDR3 reads CATSDSSGGSIDTQYF. The DNA of the CDR3 is TGTGCCACCAGTGATTCGTCAGGGGGTTCCATAGATACGCAGTATTTT.

J is TRBJ1-2 and V is TRBV4-2; 8 nucleotides agree with TRBD1. The germline CDR1 and CDR2 sequences are LGHNA and YNFKEQ. The V segment lost 4 bases and the J segment 8 bases; nucleotides outside the gene matches: 12. The CDR3 spans 15 residues. As DNA, the CDR3 is TGTGCCAGCAGCCCGTTGACAGGGGAAGCGGGGGGCTACACCTTC. This codes for CASSPLTGEAGGYTF.

The V call is TRBV5-1, the J call TRBJ1-2; a weak D match, TRBD1 (6 bases). CDR3 length: 14 residues. The germline V and J ends were trimmed by 3 bases and 6 bases, with 15 bases remaining between them. Germline CDR1 and CDR2: SGHRS and YFSETQ. The CDR3: CASSSQQGIDGYTF. CDR3 coding DNA: TGCGCCAGCAGCTCGCAACAGGGTATCGATGGCTACACCTTC.

The genes are TRBV7-9 and TRBJ1-1; D perhaps matches TRBD1 (5 bases). The CDR3 totals 14 residues. Germline V CDR1 and CDR2: SEHNR, FQNEAQ (reference sequence). Trimming removed 6 bases from V and 3 bases from J, with 14 bases in between. CDR3 nucleotides: TGTGCCAGCAGTCTCGGGCAGGGCCACACTGAAGCTTTCTTT. Amino acids: CASSLGQGHTEAFF.

This clone ranks as medium-sized (0.01 to 0.1%). At the DNA level, this CDR3 is encoded by other sequences in the same sample as well. The chain uses TRBV18 and TRBJ1-1; a possible D gene is TRBD1 (6 bases). The CDR3 consists of 13 residues. Trimming took 3 bases from V and 4 from J, leaving 9 bases between them. Looked up from germline, CDR1 is KGHSH and CDR2 is LQKENI. CDR3 protein: CASSPQGGTEAFF. CDR3 in DNA: TGTGCCAGCTCACCGCAAGGGGGCACTGAAGCTTTCTTT.

The chain combines TRBV3-1 (or the pseudogene TRBV3-2) with TRBJ2-2; perhaps TRBD2 as D (6 bases). Germline CDR1 and CDR2: LGHDT and YNNKEL (reference sequence). The CDR3 has 15 residues. Between the trimmed V and J ends, which lost 4 bases and 1 base, there was a span of 10 bases. The CDR3 sequence is CASSPPGLNTGELFF. Here the CDR3 DNA reads TGTGCCAGCAGCCCGCCGGGACTGAACACCGGGGAGCTGTTTTTT.

The rearrangement links TRBV7-3 to TRBJ1-1; possibly TRBD1 for D (5 bases). The CDR3 covers 14 residues. Germline V gene lookup returns CDR1 SGHTA and CDR2 FQGTGA. Trimming stripped 5 bases from V and 3 bases from J, with 13 bases between. This chain's CDR3 is CASSRSGGDTEAFF. The DNA of the CDR3 is TGTGCCAGCAGCCGGTCCGGGGGGGACACTGAAGCTTTCTTT. The full variable domain, its missing parts supplied by reference TRBV7-3 and TRBJ1-1, is GAGVSQTPSNKVTEKGKYVELRCDPISGHTALYWYRQSLGQGPEFLIYFQGTGAADDSGLPNDRFFAVRPEGSVSTLKIQRTERGDSAVYLCASSRSGGDTEAFFGQGTRLTVV.

The chain uses TRBV18 and TRBJ2-5, with D possibly being TRBD2 (7 bases). The CDR3 consists of 16 residues. In germline, CDR1 is KGHSH, CDR2 LQKENI. Trimming stripped 2 bases from V and 4 bases from J, with 17 bases between. The CDR3 bases are TGTGCCAGCTCACCAAGCCGCGGGGGCGAGGGAGAGACCCAGTACTTC. This gives the protein CASSPSRGGEGETQYF.

CDR3 protein: CASSLGPPGQSYNEQFF. CDR3 DNA sequence: TGTGCCAGCAGCTTAGGGCCCCCGGGACAAAGCTACAATGAGCAGTTCTTC. The J gene is TRBJ2-1, the V gene TRBV7-8; possible D gene TRBD1, 6 bases. This CDR3 comprises 17 residues. CDR1 is SGHVS, CDR2 FQNEAQ, per germline. Trimming took 1 base from V and 3 from J, leaving 16 bases between them.

The chain links TRBV18 to TRBJ2-3; TRBD2 agrees at 10 bases. CDR3 length equals 16 residues. The germline V gene encodes CDR1 KGHSH and CDR2 LQKENI. With V trimmed by 3 bases and J by 1 base, 4 bases remained unmatched. CDR3 sequence reads: CASSPLAGAGTDTQYF. The CDR3 coding sequence is TGTGCCAGCTCACCTCTAGCGGGGGCTGGCACAGATACGCAGTATTTT.

The V call is TRBV7-3, the J call TRBJ2-5, with D perhaps matching TRBD1 (5 bases). In germline, CDR1 is SGHTA, CDR2 FQGTGA. CDR3 length: 13 amino acids. V lost 0 bases and J 5 bases, leaving 7 bases between the germline ends. CDR3 bases: TGTGCCAGCAGCTTAACAGGGGTGGAGACCCAGTACTTC. Its translation: CASSLTGVETQYF.

The V call is TRBV6-1, the J call TRBJ1-2, with D possibly TRBD1 on 5 matching bases. V lost 1 base to trimming and J lost 3 bases, with 12 bases between them. This CDR3 has 15 residues. Germline V gene data show CDR1 as MNHNS and CDR2 as SASEGT. Here the CDR3 DNA reads TGTGCCAGCAGTGAAGGTGGTAGGGGATACTATGGCTACACCTTC. It specifies CASSEGGRGYYGYTF.

The chain has TRBV9 and TRBJ1-1, with D possibly matching TRBD1 (5 bases). The V gene lost 4 bases and the J gene lost 4 bases, with 14 bases spanning the gap. Germline loops: CDR1 SGDLS, CDR2 YYNGEE. CDR3 length: 14 residues. The CDR3 region is CASSTSQGGTEAFF. The CDR3 coding sequence is TGTGCCAGCAGCACCTCTCAGGGAGGCACTGAAGCTTTCTTT.

This chain connects TRBV30 to TRBJ1-2, with D possibly being TRBD1 (5 bases). Between the trimmed V and J ends, which lost 3 bases and 7 bases, there was a span of 15 bases. Germline lookup yields CDR1 GTSNPN and CDR2 SVGIG (reference sequence). The CDR3 loop spans 13 amino acids. CDR3 in amino acids: CAWSLGAAAGYTF. For the CDR3, the DNA is TGTGCCTGGAGCCTTGGGGCCGCCGCTGGCTACACCTTC.

The rearrangement uses TRBV6-5 and TRBJ1-1; weak D call: TRBD1 (6 bases). The CDR3 runs 12 residues. V was shortened by 9 bases and J by 4 bases, with 12 bases between the two germline ends. The germline CDR1 and CDR2 sequences are MNHEY and SVGAGI. CDR3 bases: TGTGCCAGTTGCACAGGGCGCACTGAAGCTTTCTTT. Translating gives CASCTGRTEAFF.

The gene calls are TRBV19 and TRBJ1-3; 8 bases map to TRBD1. Germline CDR1 and CDR2: LNHDA and SQIVND (reference sequence). The ends lost 4 bases at V and 4 bases at J; junction bases unmatched: 6. CDR3 size: 15 residues. CDR3 amino acids: CASSTSDRAGNTIYF. CDR3 nucleotide sequence: TGTGCCAGTAGTACCTCGGACAGGGCCGGAAACACCATATATTTT.

This rearrangement joins TRBV5-1 to TRBJ1-3, with TRBD1 identical over 7 bases. The CDR3 spans 15 residues. V was pared by 1 base and J by 2 bases, with 3 bases of the junction left unmatched. Germline V gene sequence: CDR1 SGHRS, CDR2 YFSETQ. The CDR3 DNA reads as TGCGCCAGCAGCTTGAATACAGGGGCTGGAAACACCATATATTTT. Translating gives CASSLNTGAGNTIYF. The full variable domain, with the rest looked up from reference TRBV5-1 and TRBJ1-3, is KAGVTQTPRYLIKTRGQQVTLSCSPISGHRSVSWYQQTPGQGLQFLFEYFSETQRNKGNFPGRFSGRQFSNSRSEMNVSTLELGDSALYLCASSLNTGAGNTIYFGEGSWLTVV.

This clone has just a few counts. V is TRBV7-9 and J is TRBJ1-1, with TRBD1 matching over 7 bases. Per the germline V gene, CDR1 is SEHNR and CDR2 is FQNEAQ (reference sequence). The CDR3 is 15 amino acids. Unmatched junction bases numbered 3, after V lost 1 base and J lost 1 base. The CDR3 DNA reads TGTGCCAGCAGCTTAGAGGGGACAGAGAACACTGAAGCTTTCTTT. Protein: CASSLEGTENTEAFF.

The chain links TRBV5-4 to TRBJ2-4, with TRBD2 matching over 8 bases. The germline gives CDR1 SGHNT, CDR2 YYREEE (reference sequence). Germline trimming cut 1 base from V and 2 bases from J; bases unmatched to any gene: 5. This CDR3 has 16 amino acids. The CDR3 loop is CASSLNGGATKNIQYF. The CDR3 DNA follows: TGTGCCAGCAGCTTGAACGGGGGGGCAACCAAAAACATTCAGTACTTC.

The gene calls are TRBV6-5 and TRBJ1-2; D possibly corresponds to TRBD1 (6 bases). This CDR3 has 14 residues. Germline CDR1 reads MNHEY; CDR2 reads SVGAGI. V lost 8 bases to trimming and J lost 3 bases, with 16 bases between them. The CDR3 here is CASGGRGGDYGYTF. The CDR3 DNA sequence: TGTGCCAGCGGAGGAAGGGGGGGCGACTATGGCTACACCTTC.

This chain connects TRBV12-3 or TRBV12-4 to TRBJ1-1; D is unresolved. The CDR3 is made up of 10 amino acids. V lost 7 bases and J 5 bases, leaving 5 bases between the germline ends. As DNA, the CDR3 is TGTGCCAGCAAGAGGACTGAAGCTTTCTTT. Residues: CASKRTEAFF.